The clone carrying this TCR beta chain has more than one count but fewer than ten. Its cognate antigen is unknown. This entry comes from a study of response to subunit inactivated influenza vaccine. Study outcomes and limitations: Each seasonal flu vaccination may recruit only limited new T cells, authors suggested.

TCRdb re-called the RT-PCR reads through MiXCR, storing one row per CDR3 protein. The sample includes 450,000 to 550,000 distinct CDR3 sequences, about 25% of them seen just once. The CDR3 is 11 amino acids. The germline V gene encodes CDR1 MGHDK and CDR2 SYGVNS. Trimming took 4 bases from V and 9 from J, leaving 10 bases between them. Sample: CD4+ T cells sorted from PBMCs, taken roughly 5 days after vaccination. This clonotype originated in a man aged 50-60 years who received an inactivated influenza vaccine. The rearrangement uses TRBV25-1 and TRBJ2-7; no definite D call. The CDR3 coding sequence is TGTGCCAGCAGTGTGGGCAAATGGCAGTACTTC. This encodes CASSVGKWQYF.